These T cell receptor beta chains were read from a single sample in a study of T-cell reconstitution after alpha-beta-depleted transplantation in children. TCRdb re-derived calls from the PCR reads in MiXCR, one entry per CDR3 protein. The sample shows about 400,000 distinct CDR3 sequences, around 15% of them seen only once. The sample was PBMCs, mostly from graft donor cells, taken 360 days after TCRalphabeta/CD19-depleted stem cell transplant. These receptor sequences come from a boy under two years old who had a stem cell transplant for Wiskott-Aldrich syndrome, so the T cells may come from the graft donor. The CDR3 runs from the conserved cysteine through the conserved F or W. A D gene is named only where the DNA matches it firmly. Only some rows state a clone size, as once, few, many or a class for expanded clones.

d_call: .; clone_size: .; j_call: TRBJ1-2; v_call: TRBV19; cdr3_nt: TGTGCCAGTAGTATGTACCGAGGCTACACCTTC; cdr3_aa: CASSMYRGYTF
d_call: .; clone_size: few; j_call: TRBJ2-1; v_call: TRBV27; cdr3_nt: TGTGCCAGCAGTTTTACGGGGGCCCTATACAATGAGCAGTTCTTC; cdr3_aa: CASSFTGALYNEQFF
d_call: .; clone_size: few; j_call: TRBJ1-1; v_call: TRBV11-2; cdr3_nt: TGTGCCAGCAGCTTTTTCTACAGGAGGACTGAAGCTTTCTTT; cdr3_aa: CASSFFYRRTEAFF
d_call: .; clone_size: few; j_call: TRBJ2-3; v_call: TRBV6-1; cdr3_nt: TGTGCCAGCGGGAGGCAGGGGACAGATACGCAGTATTTT; cdr3_aa: CASGRQGTDTQYF
d_call: TRBD2; clone_size: .; j_call: TRBJ2-1; v_call: TRBV7-7; cdr3_nt: TGTGCCAGCTCGACTAGCGGGAGAGCCAATGAGCAGTTCTTC; cdr3_aa: CASSTSGRANEQFF
d_call: TRBD1; clone_size: few; j_call: TRBJ1-2; v_call: TRBV5-6; cdr3_nt: TGTGCCAGCATCACGAGCGGGACAGCATCAAACTATGGCTACACCTTC; cdr3_aa: CASITSGTASNYGYTF
d_call: TRBD1; clone_size: .; j_call: TRBJ1-1; v_call: TRBV5-1; cdr3_nt: TGCGCCAGCAGCTTGTGGGACAGTGATGAAGCTTTCTTT; cdr3_aa: CASSLWDSDEAFF
d_call: .; clone_size: .; j_call: TRBJ2-7; v_call: TRBV4-1; cdr3_nt: TGCGCCAGCAGCCCCCTCCCCTCAGGGACGCTCTACGAGCAGTACTTC; cdr3_aa: CASSPLPSGTLYEQYF
d_call: .; clone_size: .; j_call: TRBJ2-3; v_call: TRBV5-6; cdr3_nt: TGTGCCAGCAGCTTGGCGAATACGCAGTATTTT; cdr3_aa: CASSLANTQYF
d_call: .; clone_size: many; j_call: TRBJ2-7; v_call: TRBV5-1; cdr3_nt: TGCGCCAGCAGCTTGTCGGGGAACTCCTACGAGCAGTACTTC; cdr3_aa: CASSLSGNSYEQYF
d_call: .; clone_size: few; j_call: TRBJ1-1; v_call: TRBV6-6; cdr3_nt: TGTGCCAGCAGTTACTCGATGTCTGAAGCTTTCTTT; cdr3_aa: CASSYSMSEAFF
d_call: .; clone_size: .; j_call: TRBJ2-2; v_call: TRBV3-1; cdr3_nt: TGTGCCAGCAGCCAAGACTGGGGGGAGCTGTTTTTT; cdr3_aa: CASSQDWGELFF
d_call: .; clone_size: few; j_call: TRBJ2-3; v_call: TRBV7-2; cdr3_nt: TGTGCCAGCAGCTTAGTCGGACTTAAAGGGGATACGCAGTATTTT; cdr3_aa: CASSLVGLKGDTQYF
d_call: .; clone_size: .; j_call: TRBJ2-2; v_call: TRBV4-3; cdr3_nt: TGCGCCAGCAGCCAAGGATCGGGGCCCGGGGAGCTGTTTTTT; cdr3_aa: CASSQGSGPGELFF
d_call: .; clone_size: .; j_call: TRBJ2-7; v_call: TRBV4-1; cdr3_nt: TGCGCCAGCAGCCGCCTTTTAGGGAGCTACGAGCAGTACTTC; cdr3_aa: CASSRLLGSYEQYF
d_call: TRBD1; clone_size: many; j_call: TRBJ2-7; v_call: TRBV27; cdr3_nt: TGTGCCAGCAGTGCCGGGACAGCCTACGAGCAGTACTTC; cdr3_aa: CASSAGTAYEQYF
d_call: TRBD2; clone_size: .; j_call: TRBJ2-1; v_call: TRBV6-1; cdr3_nt: TGTGCCAGCAGTCCGGCCGGACTAGCGGTCCTCTCCTACAATGAGCAGTTCTTC; cdr3_aa: CASSPAGLAVLSYNEQFF
d_call: .; clone_size: .; j_call: TRBJ2-5; v_call: TRBV7-2; cdr3_nt: TGTGCCAGCAGAGGACTACTACTGGGGACCCAGTACTTC; cdr3_aa: CASRGLLLGTQYF
d_call: TRBD2; clone_size: few; j_call: TRBJ2-2; v_call: TRBV4-2; cdr3_nt: TGTGCCAGCAGCCAGCCGGGGGGGGCCGGGGAGCTGTTTTTT; cdr3_aa: CASSQPGGAGELFF
d_call: .; clone_size: .; j_call: TRBJ2-3; v_call: TRBV7-9; cdr3_nt: TGTGCCAGCAGCCATTGGACAGATCCCTCGGGAGATACGCAGTATTTT; cdr3_aa: CASSHWTDPSGDTQYF
d_call: .; clone_size: few; j_call: TRBJ2-1; v_call: TRBV12-3/TRBV12-4; cdr3_nt: TGTGCCAGCAGTCCCAGAAGTTACCGGGGTGAGCAGTTCTTC; cdr3_aa: CASSPRSYRGEQFF
d_call: .; clone_size: many; j_call: TRBJ2-1; v_call: TRBV24-1; cdr3_nt: TGTGCCACCAGTGAGCCGGGGATCAGAGGGGACAATGAGCAGTTCTTC; cdr3_aa: CATSEPGIRGDNEQFF
d_call: TRBD2; clone_size: .; j_call: TRBJ2-1; v_call: TRBV20-1; cdr3_nt: TGCAGTGCTACAATGGGACTACTTTACAATGAGCAGTTCTTC; cdr3_aa: CSATMGLLYNEQFF
d_call: TRBD1; clone_size: many; j_call: TRBJ2-2; v_call: TRBV2; cdr3_nt: TGTGCCAGCAGCCCCGACAGGGCGATAACCGGGGAGCTGTTTTTT; cdr3_aa: CASSPDRAITGELFF
d_call: TRBD2; clone_size: .; j_call: TRBJ2-2; v_call: TRBV11-2; cdr3_nt: TGTGCCAGCAGCTTCCCCCCCCGACGACTAGCGATCTCCGGGGAGCTGTTTTTT; cdr3_aa: CASSFPPRRLAISGELFF
d_call: .; clone_size: .; j_call: TRBJ2-2; v_call: TRBV25-1; cdr3_nt: TGTGCCAGCTGTGGAGGCCCTATTACCGGGGAGCTGTTTTTT; cdr3_aa: CASCGGPITGELFF
d_call: .; clone_size: few; j_call: TRBJ2-5; v_call: TRBV7-9; cdr3_nt: TGTGCCAGCAGCTTAGATCGGGGGTTTAAGGAGACCCAGTACTTC; cdr3_aa: CASSLDRGFKETQYF
d_call: .; clone_size: .; j_call: TRBJ1-1; v_call: TRBV11-2; cdr3_nt: TGTGCCAGCAGCTTAGAAACGGGGGGCACTGAAGCTTTCTTT; cdr3_aa: CASSLETGGTEAFF
d_call: .; clone_size: .; j_call: TRBJ2-7; v_call: TRBV5-4; cdr3_nt: TGTGCCAGCAGCTTGGAGGGGCCGCGCTACGAGCAGTACTTC; cdr3_aa: CASSLEGPRYEQYF
d_call: TRBD1; clone_size: .; j_call: TRBJ1-5; v_call: TRBV15; cdr3_nt: TGTGCCACCAGCAGAGTGACAGGGGGCCGGCCCCAGCATTTT; cdr3_aa: CATSRVTGGRPQHF
d_call: TRBD1; clone_size: few; j_call: TRBJ2-2; v_call: TRBV5-6; cdr3_nt: TGTGCCAGCAGCTCCCTACCAGGGGGCATACAGCACGGGGAGCTGTTTTTT; cdr3_aa: CASSSLPGGIQHGELFF
d_call: .; clone_size: few; j_call: TRBJ2-5; v_call: TRBV4-3; cdr3_nt: TGCGCCAGCAGTCCTTGGAGGGGGCGCGGGGAGACCCAGTACTTC; cdr3_aa: CASSPWRGRGETQYF
d_call: TRBD1; clone_size: few; j_call: TRBJ2-5; v_call: TRBV12-3/TRBV12-4; cdr3_nt: TGTGCCAGCAGGGCCGGGACAGAGGGGGAGACCCAGTACTTC; cdr3_aa: CASRAGTEGETQYF
d_call: .; clone_size: few; j_call: TRBJ2-7; v_call: TRBV20-1; cdr3_nt: TGCAGTGCTAGGAAGGGGTCAGTTGGCGAGCAGTACTTC; cdr3_aa: CSARKGSVGEQYF
d_call: .; clone_size: many; j_call: TRBJ1-5; v_call: TRBV12-3/TRBV12-4; cdr3_nt: TGTGCCAGCAGTTTATGGGGTAGCAATCAGCCCCAGCATTTT; cdr3_aa: CASSLWGSNQPQHF
d_call: .; clone_size: .; j_call: TRBJ2-1; v_call: TRBV10-3; cdr3_nt: TGTGCCATCAGCCGTGGTATATCCCAAGTGATAGATGAGCAGTTCTTC; cdr3_aa: CAISRGISQVIDEQFF
d_call: TRBD1; clone_size: few; j_call: TRBJ2-5; v_call: TRBV12-3/TRBV12-4; cdr3_nt: TGTGCCAGCAGATTATTAACAGGGGGCGATCAAGAGACCCAGTACTTC; cdr3_aa: CASRLLTGGDQETQYF
d_call: .; clone_size: many; j_call: TRBJ2-2; v_call: TRBV6-2/TRBV6-3; cdr3_nt: TGTGCCAGCACCAACACCGGGGAGCTGTTTTTT; cdr3_aa: CASTNTGELFF
d_call: TRBD2; clone_size: .; j_call: TRBJ2-2; v_call: TRBV11-2; cdr3_nt: TGTGCCAGCAGCTTAATTCCTCGCAAGGCGGGAGTCCCCGGGGAGCTGTTTTTT; cdr3_aa: CASSLIPRKAGVPGELFF
d_call: TRBD1; clone_size: .; j_call: TRBJ1-5; v_call: TRBV27; cdr3_nt: TGTGCCAGCAGTTTAGGCTACGGACAGGGTCAGCCCCAGCATTTT; cdr3_aa: CASSLGYGQGQPQHF
d_call: TRBD2; clone_size: .; j_call: TRBJ2-2; v_call: TRBV29-1; cdr3_nt: TGCAGCGCGGGACTAGCGAAGAACACCGGGGAGCTGTTTTTT; cdr3_aa: CSAGLAKNTGELFF
d_call: .; clone_size: .; j_call: TRBJ2-1; v_call: TRBV18; cdr3_nt: TGTGCCAGCTCACCACCTGGAGTTAATGAGCAGTTCTTC; cdr3_aa: CASSPPGVNEQFF
d_call: .; clone_size: few; j_call: TRBJ2-6; v_call: TRBV29-1; cdr3_nt: TGCAGCGTTGAAAAACAGGTCCCCATCTCTGGGGCCAACGTCCTGACTTTC; cdr3_aa: CSVEKQVPISGANVLTF
d_call: TRBD2; clone_size: .; j_call: TRBJ2-1; v_call: TRBV12-3/TRBV12-4; cdr3_nt: TGTGCCAGCAGTTTAGCAACCATACTAGCGGGATCCTACAATGAGCAGTTCTTC; cdr3_aa: CASSLATILAGSYNEQFF
d_call: TRBD1; clone_size: many; j_call: TRBJ2-3; v_call: TRBV13; cdr3_nt: TGTGCCAGCAGCCTCCGGACAGGGGTCACAGATACGCAGTATTTT; cdr3_aa: CASSLRTGVTDTQYF